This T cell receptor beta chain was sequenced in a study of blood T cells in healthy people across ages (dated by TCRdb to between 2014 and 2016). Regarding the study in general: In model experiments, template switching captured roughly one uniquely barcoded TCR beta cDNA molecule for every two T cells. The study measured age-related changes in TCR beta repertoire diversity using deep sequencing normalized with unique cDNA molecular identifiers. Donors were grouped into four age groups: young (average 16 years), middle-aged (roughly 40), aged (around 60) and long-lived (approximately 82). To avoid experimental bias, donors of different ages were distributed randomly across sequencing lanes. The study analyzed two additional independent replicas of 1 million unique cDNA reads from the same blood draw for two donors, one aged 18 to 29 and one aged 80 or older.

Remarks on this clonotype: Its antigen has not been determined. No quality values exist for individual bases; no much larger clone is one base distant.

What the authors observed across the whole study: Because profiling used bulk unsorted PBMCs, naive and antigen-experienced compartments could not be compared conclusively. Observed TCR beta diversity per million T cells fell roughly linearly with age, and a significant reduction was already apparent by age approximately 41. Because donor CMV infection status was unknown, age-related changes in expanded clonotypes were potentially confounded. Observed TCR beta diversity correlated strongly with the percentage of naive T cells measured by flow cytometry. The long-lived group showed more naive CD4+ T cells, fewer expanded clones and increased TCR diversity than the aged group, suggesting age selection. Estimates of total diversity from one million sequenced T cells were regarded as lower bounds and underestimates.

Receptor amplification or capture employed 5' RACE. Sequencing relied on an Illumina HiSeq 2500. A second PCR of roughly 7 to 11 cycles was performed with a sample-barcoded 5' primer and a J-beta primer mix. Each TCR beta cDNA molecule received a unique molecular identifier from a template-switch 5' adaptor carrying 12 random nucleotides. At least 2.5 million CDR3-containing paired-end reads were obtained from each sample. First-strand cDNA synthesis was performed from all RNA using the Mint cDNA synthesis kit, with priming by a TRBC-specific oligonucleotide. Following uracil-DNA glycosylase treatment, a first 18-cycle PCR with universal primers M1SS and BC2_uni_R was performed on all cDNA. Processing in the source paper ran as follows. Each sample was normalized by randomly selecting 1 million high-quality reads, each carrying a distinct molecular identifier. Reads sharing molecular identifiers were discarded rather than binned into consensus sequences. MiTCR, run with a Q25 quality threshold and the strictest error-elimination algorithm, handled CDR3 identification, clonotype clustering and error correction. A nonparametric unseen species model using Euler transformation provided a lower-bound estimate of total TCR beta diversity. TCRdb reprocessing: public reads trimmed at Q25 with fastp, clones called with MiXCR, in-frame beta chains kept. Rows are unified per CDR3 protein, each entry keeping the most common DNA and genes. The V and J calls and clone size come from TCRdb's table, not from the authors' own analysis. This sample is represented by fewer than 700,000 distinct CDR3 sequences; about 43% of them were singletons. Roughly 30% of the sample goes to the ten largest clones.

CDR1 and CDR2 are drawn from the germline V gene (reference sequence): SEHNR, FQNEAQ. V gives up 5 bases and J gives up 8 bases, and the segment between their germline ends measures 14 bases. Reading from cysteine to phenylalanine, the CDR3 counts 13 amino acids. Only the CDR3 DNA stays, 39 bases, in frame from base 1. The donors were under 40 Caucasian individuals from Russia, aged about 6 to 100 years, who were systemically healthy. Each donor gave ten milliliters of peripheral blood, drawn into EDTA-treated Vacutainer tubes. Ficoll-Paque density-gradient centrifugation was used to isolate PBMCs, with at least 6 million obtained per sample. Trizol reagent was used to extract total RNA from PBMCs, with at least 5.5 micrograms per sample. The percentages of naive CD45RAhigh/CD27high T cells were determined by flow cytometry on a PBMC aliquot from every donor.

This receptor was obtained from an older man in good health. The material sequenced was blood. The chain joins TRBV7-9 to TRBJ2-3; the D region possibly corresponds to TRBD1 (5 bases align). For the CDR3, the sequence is CASSQDPQGTQYF. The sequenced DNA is TGTGCCAGCAGCCAAGACCCGCAGGGTACGCAGTATTTT.